This is a list of T cell receptor beta chains from one sample in a study of T-cell memory formation after mild COVID-19. TCRdb fed the 5' RACE reads into MiXCR, producing one record per CDR3 protein. Of around 150,000 distinct CDR3 sequences in the sample, more than 9% were seen once. Sequenced input: PBMCs or a T cell subset sorted from them (not recorded which). These receptors all come from a man younger than 35 who had mild COVID-19 (a few samples of this study predate the infection). Cell type and time point are not known. Each CDR3 is given with its conserved first and last residue. A D gene is named only where the DNA matches it firmly. For some rows the clone size is stated as once, few or many, or as a class when expanded; others skip it.

>TRBJ1-3|15|many|TRBV10-3|-
CAISAVTRHGNTIYF
TGTGCCATCAGTGCGGTCACCCGCCATGGAAACACCATATATTTT
>TRBJ1-2|13|-|TRBV7-9|TRBD1
CASSYLGTGEDTF
TGTGCCAGCAGCTACCTCGGGACAGGGGAGGACACCTTC
>TRBJ1-2|14|many|TRBV7-2|-
CASSLANTDYGYTF
TGTGCCAGCAGCTTAGCTAACACCGACTATGGCTACACCTTC
>TRBJ2-1|14|few|TRBV7-9|-
CAIPDSLSYNEQFF
TGTGCCATCCCGGACAGCCTCTCCTACAATGAGCAGTTCTTC
>TRBJ1-6|14|-|TRBV14|-
CASSQELGASPLHF
TGTGCCAGCAGCCAAGAACTCGGGGCCTCACCCCTCCACTTT
>TRBJ2-1|16|-|TRBV5-1|TRBD2
CASSPATSGKENEQFF
TGCGCCAGCAGCCCAGCGACTAGCGGGAAAGAAAATGAGCAGTTCTTC
>TRBJ2-3|14|-|TRBV7-9|TRBD1
CASRPGTATDTQYF
TGTGCCAGCAGGCCCGGGACAGCCACAGATACGCAGTATTTT
>TRBJ2-3|14|many|TRBV5-1|-
CASSLADSTDTQYF
TGCGCCAGCAGCTTGGCCGACAGCACAGATACGCAGTATTTT
>TRBJ2-1|14|-|TRBV5-1|TRBD2
CASSGTSTLSEQFF
TGCGCCAGCAGCGGGACTAGCACCTTGAGTGAGCAGTTCTTC
>TRBJ1-2|20|few|TRBV6-1|-
CASSDDSNTGLRGYDYGYTF
TGTGCCAGCAGTGATGACTCGAATACAGGGCTAAGAGGATATGACTATGGCTACACCTTC
>TRBJ1-1|14|-|TRBV7-2|-
CASSSGHLNTEAFF
TGTGCCAGCAGCTCTGGACACCTGAACACTGAAGCTTTCTTT
>TRBJ1-1|17|few|TRBV18|-
CASSPTRHRAVHTEAFF
TGTGCCAGCTCACCTACTAGACATAGAGCGGTACACACTGAAGCTTTCTTT
>TRBJ1-1|14|-|TRBV12-3/TRBV12-4|-
CASSRRVVNTEAFF
TGTGCCAGCAGCCGAAGGGTAGTTAACACTGAAGCTTTCTTT
>TRBJ2-2|16|few|TRBV6-2/TRBV6-3|-
CASSYMAGVDPGELFF
TGTGCCAGCAGTTACATGGCAGGGGTGGATCCCGGGGAGCTGTTTTTT
>TRBJ2-3|17|many|TRBV3-2|-
CASSQEELQDYTDTQYF
TGTGCCAGCAGCCAAGAAGAATTACAGGACTACACAGATACGCAGTATTTT
>TRBJ1-1|15|-|TRBV4-2|TRBD1
CASSHRQGWNTEAFF
TGTGCCAGCAGCCACCGACAGGGGTGGAACACTGAAGCTTTCTTT
>TRBJ1-1|14|-|TRBV30|-
CAWSVTAANTEAFF
TGTGCCTGGAGTGTAACGGCTGCCAACACTGAAGCTTTCTTT
>TRBJ1-2|14|many|TRBV4-2|-
CASSQGSLGYGYTF
TGTGCCAGCAGCCAGGGCTCTTTAGGGTATGGCTACACCTTC
>TRBJ2-2|17|few|TRBV5-1|TRBD1
CASYRTSGTGSTGELFF
TGCGCCAGCTATCGAACATCCGGGACAGGGAGCACCGGGGAGCTGTTTTTT
>TRBJ2-1|14|few|TRBV6-2/TRBV6-3|TRBD2
CASRSGGSYNEQFF
TGTGCCAGCAGAAGCGGGGGGTCCTACAATGAGCAGTTCTTC
>TRBJ1-5|13|-|TRBV20-1|-
CSAPRVTNQPQHF
TGCAGTGCTCCTAGGGTAACCAATCAGCCCCAGCATTTT
>TRBJ1-1|15|few|TRBV9|-
CASSVYERGTTEAFF
TGTGCCAGCAGCGTTTATGAGAGAGGAACCACTGAAGCTTTCTTT
>TRBJ1-2|13|-|TRBV28|-
CASSLGWQDGYTF
TGTGCCAGCAGTTTAGGGTGGCAGGATGGCTACACCTTC
>TRBJ2-7|13|-|TRBV5-1|-
CASSPREGYEQYF
TGCGCCAGCAGCCCCCGAGAAGGATACGAGCAGTACTTC
>TRBJ1-5|15|few|TRBV7-2|TRBD1
CASSPRDRAVQPQHF
TGTGCCAGCAGCCCGAGGGACAGGGCGGTCCAGCCCCAGCATTTT
>TRBJ2-7|13|many|TRBV7-3|TRBD1
CASSPGQGSKQYF
TGTGCCAGCAGCCCTGGACAGGGGAGTAAGCAGTACTTC
>TRBJ2-7|17|-|TRBV5-1|TRBD2
CASSLEPSGAGAYEQYF
TGCGCCAGCAGCTTGGAACCTAGCGGGGCTGGGGCCTACGAGCAGTACTTC
>TRBJ1-4|14|-|TRBV6-5|-
CASGTGGTNEKLFF
TGTGCCAGCGGGACCGGGGGGACTAATGAAAAACTGTTTTTT
>TRBJ1-6|15|-|TRBV4-1|-
CASSQEGLAASPLHF
TGCGCCAGCAGCCAAGAGGGTCTAGCCGCTTCACCCCTCCACTTT
>TRBJ2-7|15|few|TRBV6-2/TRBV6-3|-
CASSYPQASSYEQYF
TGTGCCAGCAGTTACCCGCAGGCGAGCTCCTACGAGCAGTACTTC
>TRBJ1-3|15|-|TRBV18|TRBD1
CASSPTGNSGNTIYF
TGTGCCAGCTCCCCGACAGGGAACTCTGGAAACACCATATATTTT
>TRBJ2-3|16|-|TRBV6-2/TRBV6-3|TRBD2
CASIIVAGSDTDTQYF
TGTGCCAGCATTATAGTAGCGGGTTCTGACACAGATACGCAGTATTTT
>TRBJ2-2|15|-|TRBV19|TRBD2
CASSIKRGLTGELFF
TGTGCCAGTAGTATAAAGCGGGGTCTGACCGGGGAGCTGTTTTTT
>TRBJ2-1|15|few|TRBV5-1|-
CASSLAVDIHNEQFF
TGCGCCAGCAGCTTGGCCGTGGACATTCACAATGAGCAGTTCTTC
>TRBJ1-2|15|few|TRBV28|-
CASSSPQGPPYGYTF
TGTGCCAGCAGTTCACCTCAGGGGCCTCCCTATGGCTACACCTTC
>TRBJ2-5|17|many|TRBV6-5|-
CASSYSKDPRKQETQYF
TGTGCCAGCAGTTACTCGAAAGATCCCAGAAAACAAGAGACCCAGTACTTC
>TRBJ2-3|18|few|TRBV9|-
CASSVSHNLAPSTDTQYF
TGTGCCAGCAGCGTCTCACATAACCTAGCGCCCAGCACAGATACGCAGTATTTT
>TRBJ2-3|14|-|TRBV7-9|-
CASSLVRATDTQYF
TGTGCCAGCAGCTTAGTAAGGGCCACAGATACGCAGTATTTT
>TRBJ2-1|16|many|TRBV5-6|TRBD2
CASSSYLAGGVNEQFF
TGTGCCAGCAGCTCGTATCTAGCGGGGGGGGTAAATGAGCAGTTCTTC
>TRBJ1-6|13|many|TRBV2|-
CASSREYNSPLHF
TGTGCCAGCAGCCGGGAGTATAATTCACCCCTCCACTTT
>TRBJ2-2|13|many|TRBV12-3/TRBV12-4|-
CASKTQNTGELFF
TGTGCCAGCAAGACACAAAACACCGGGGAGCTGTTTTTT